This paragraph reports one T cell receptor beta chain. The antigen is not known. The gene names given are mouse names. The read falls 4 residues short of the CDR3 end, and the missing part is taken from the germline J gene. These data originate in a study of CD8+ T cells in alopecia areata. Study results and caveats: Sequencing of scalp samples also includes resident alphabeta T cells from normal skin. Alopecia totalis/universalis scalp especially showed more expanded CD8+ clones than normal scalp.

This CDR3 region has 13 residues. The V gene's germline CDR1 is FNHDT and CDR2 SITEND (reference sequence). It was cDNA, reverse transcribed from extracted RNA, that served as the sequencing template. The repertoire was sequenced with immunoSEQ multiplex PCR; TCRdb's copy has only in-frame clones and lacks some. The sample includes 200,000 to 300,000 clones, none of them occurring once. CD4, CD8alpha, NKG2D, NKG2ACE and other markers were used to sort pooled cutaneous lymph node cells. This clonotype was obtained from a C3H/HeJ mouse with alopecia areata. The strain's MHC: H2-k. Sequenced: CD4+ T cells sorted from a lymph node. This rearrangement joins TRBV19 to TRBJ2-1; 9 nucleotides line up with TRBD2. Here the CDR3 reads CASRTGGMTEQFF. CDR3 DNA, as far as it was read: TGTGCCAGCAGAACTGGGGGGATGACT.